These 3 T cell receptor beta chains share one sample of origin, sequenced in a study of T cell changes during pregnancy in multiple sclerosis. The data were produced by immunoSEQ multiplex PCR, yet TCRdb's version contains in-frame clones alone and is incomplete. The table shows around 95,000 clones, with about 91% occurring only once. Here the sequenced sample was peripheral blood, taken after pregnancy. These TCRs come from a female donor in good health, enrolled as a control in a pregnancy study.

The V gene is TRBV30, the J gene TRBJ1-2; D unclear. The CDR3 spans 15 residues. Germline V lookup: CDR1 GTSNPN, CDR2 SVGIG (reference sequence). Trimming pared 0 bases from V and 2 bases from J, leaving 13 bases between. The CDR3 DNA is TGTGCCTGGAGTGTAACTCGGCGGGGAAACTATGGCTACACCTTC. Protein: CAWSVTRRGNYGYTF.

V is TRBV9 and J is TRBJ1-3; a possible D gene is TRBD1 (6 bases). Trimming pared 3 bases from V and 3 bases from J, leaving 19 bases between. Germline V gives CDR1 SGDLS, CDR2 YYNGEE. The CDR3 has 17 residues. DNA for the CDR3: TGTGCCAGCAGCGCCACACAGGGTTCTAACTTTGGAAACACCATATATTTT. It specifies CASSATQGSNFGNTIYF.

Only a few counts were recorded for this clone. In DNA form, the CDR3 reads TGTGCCAGCAGTCCAAATGGGGGGGGAGGCTATGGCTACACCTTC. Amino acids: CASSPNGGGGYGYTF. V is TRBV6-5 and J is TRBJ1-2; TRBD1 might be the D (5 bases). The germline CDR1 and CDR2 sequences are MNHEY and SVGAGI. The CDR3 contains 15 residues. Trimming cost V 5 bases and J 4 bases, with 17 bases left between them.